This T cell receptor beta chain was retrieved from a study of blood T cell repertoires in COVID-19. Study context: The study drew acute and convalescent COVID-19 samples from the United States, Italy and Spain. In each case, the material was cDNA or gDNA derived from T cells, B-cell-depleted T cells, or PBMCs.

In the original processing: Reference gene primer amplification gave estimated nucleated cell counts. Clones were read by immunoSEQ multiplex PCR, and TCRdb kept only the in-frame ones, dropping some. Clone size and the V and J calls come from that table; the DNA yielded D and trimming. The profile shows about 250,000 clones, more than 70% of them singletons. The CDR3 is made up of 14 amino acids. The germline V gene has CDR1 MNHEY and CDR2 SVGAGI. Trimming at V came to 8 bases and at J to 2 bases, leaving 8 bases not matched to a gene. Recruited during active infection, patients (from Seattle) were subsequently followed longitudinally.

This TCR was sampled from a woman older than 75 with COVID-19, enrolled during active disease. The sequenced material came from peripheral blood. V and J are TRBV6-5 and TRBJ1-2, with 7 bases that match TRBD1. The CDR3 coding sequence is TGTGCCAGCCGCGGGACAGCCAACAACTATGGCTACACCTTC. It encodes CASRGTANNYGYTF.